The present T cell receptor (beta chain) was sequenced within a study of blood T cell repertoires in COVID-19. About the study: The cDNA or gDNA used as material had been derived from T cells, B-cell-depleted T cells, or PBMCs.

Source study methods: Amplification from reference gene primers served as the basis for estimated nucleated cell counts. Here immunoSEQ multiplex PCR was the method, and the copy in TCRdb shows in-frame clones only, minus some. The DNA was the basis for D and trimming; V, J and clone size are from that table. The table records about 36,000 clones, around 87% of them present only once. The CDR3 sequence is 14 residues long. CDR1 MGHRA and CDR2 YSYEKL come from the germline V gene. V shed 2 bases, J shed 4 bases, and the junction held 3 bases outside the gene matches. Sequenced input: peripheral blood. This clonotype was obtained from a man in his sixties with acute or convalescent COVID-19. J is TRBJ1-2 and V is TRBV4-1; 8 bases align to TRBD1. This chain's CDR3 is CASSQYRGTYGYTF. The CDR3 region has the DNA TGCGCCAGCAGCCAATACAGGGGGACCTATGGCTACACCTTC.